The clone carrying this TCR beta chain was detected a few times. The sample belongs to a study of shared T cell receptors in the human thymus. Assay used: immunoSEQ multiplex PCR; TCRdb lists only in-frame clones, some missing. Of fewer than 700,000 clones listed, around nine tenths are singletons. Germline values: CDR1 MGHDK, CDR2 SYGVNS. V lost 3 bases to trimming and J lost 6 bases, with 15 bases between them. This CDR3 region has 14 residues. These data were also filed under a second study, of human thymus T cells. According to that study: Unrelated individuals had highly overlapping thymic repertoires, as reported in related research.

V usage is TRBV25-1 and J usage is TRBJ2-7, with D perhaps TRBD2 (5 bases). The sequence was obtained from a boy in the first two years of life with a congenital heart defect. The source material was thymocytes. This CDR3 reads CASSDCDWESEQYF. DNA for the CDR3: TGTGCCAGCAGTGATTGCGACTGGGAGTCCGAGCAGTACTTC.